This is a list of T cell receptor beta chains from one sample in a study of control samples from healthy donors and cancer patients. Method: immunoSEQ multiplex PCR; TCRdb's copy keeps in-frame clones and lacks some. Among 75,000 to 100,000 clones listed, almost 90% were seen once. Source material: blood. Every receptor here comes from a man aged 25-45 years in good health. Both conserved end residues are part of each CDR3. The D gene is left open where the match is weak. Clone size appears in some rows only: once, few, many, or a class for an expanded clone.

D,V,J,size,CDR3,DNA
.,TRBV4-1,TRBJ1-5,.,CASSQVGQVYNQPQHF,TGCGCCAGCAGCCAAGTCGGGCAGGTGTACAATCAGCCCCAGCATTTT
.,TRBV24-1,TRBJ1-2,.,CATSAGGSPNYGYTF,TGTGCCACCAGTGCCGGTGGGTCTCCTAACTATGGCTACACCTTC
.,TRBV5-1,TRBJ2-7,.,CASSLNRDGLSYEQYF,TGCGCCAGCAGCTTAAACCGGGACGGCCTCTCCTACGAGCAGTACTTC
.,TRBV7-9,TRBJ1-4,once,CASSWDANEKLFF,TGTGCCAGCAGTTGGGACGCTAATGAAAAACTGTTTTTT
.,TRBV24-1,TRBJ1-2,.,CATSDFWGGGYTF,TGTGCCACCAGTGATTTCTGGGGTGGAGGCTACACCTTC
.,TRBV21-1,TRBJ1-2,.,CASSARDRDYGYTF,TGTGCCAGCAGCGCCCGGGACCGCGACTATGGCTACACCTTC
.,TRBV15,TRBJ2-7,.,CATEGSQGEFHEQYF,TGTGCCACGGAGGGGTCGCAGGGTGAATTCCACGAGCAGTACTTC
TRBD1,TRBV28,TRBJ1-5,.,CASSIRDRASQFGQPQHF,TGTGCCAGCAGCATCCGGGACAGGGCCTCCCAATTTGGCCAGCCCCAGCATTTT
TRBD1,TRBV19,TRBJ1-1,.,CASSIAGGDTEAFF,TGTGCCAGTAGTATAGCAGGGGGGGACACTGAAGCTTTCTTT
TRBD1,TRBV19,TRBJ1-2,.,CASSEQPGTGSGGYTF,TGTGCCAGTAGTGAACAACCCGGGACAGGAAGTGGTGGCTACACCTTC
.,TRBV4-1,TRBJ2-2,.,CASSRTGELFF,TGCGCCAGCAGCCGCACCGGGGAGCTGTTTTTT
.,TRBV6-2/TRBV6-3,TRBJ1-4,.,CASSYTPNEKLFF,TGTGCCAGCAGTTACACCCCGAATGAAAAACTGTTTTTT
.,TRBV27,TRBJ2-7,.,CASSLLGGGPYEQYF,TGTGCCAGCAGTTTATTAGGCGGTGGCCCCTACGAGCAGTACTTC
TRBD2,TRBV2,TRBJ2-7,.,CASSAGSGRAYEQYF,TGTGCCAGCAGTGCCGGGAGCGGGAGAGCCTACGAGCAGTACTTC
.,TRBV5-5,TRBJ2-3,.,CASSLESPPDTQYF,TGTGCCAGCAGCTTAGAATCTCCTCCAGATACGCAGTATTTT
.,TRBV2,TRBJ1-5,.,CASSEALRLGNQPQHF,TGTGCCAGCAGTGAAGCGCTTAGATTAGGCAATCAGCCCCAGCATTTT
.,TRBV20-1,TRBJ2-7,.,CSASIPGYEQYF,TGCAGTGCTAGTATTCCAGGATACGAGCAGTACTTC